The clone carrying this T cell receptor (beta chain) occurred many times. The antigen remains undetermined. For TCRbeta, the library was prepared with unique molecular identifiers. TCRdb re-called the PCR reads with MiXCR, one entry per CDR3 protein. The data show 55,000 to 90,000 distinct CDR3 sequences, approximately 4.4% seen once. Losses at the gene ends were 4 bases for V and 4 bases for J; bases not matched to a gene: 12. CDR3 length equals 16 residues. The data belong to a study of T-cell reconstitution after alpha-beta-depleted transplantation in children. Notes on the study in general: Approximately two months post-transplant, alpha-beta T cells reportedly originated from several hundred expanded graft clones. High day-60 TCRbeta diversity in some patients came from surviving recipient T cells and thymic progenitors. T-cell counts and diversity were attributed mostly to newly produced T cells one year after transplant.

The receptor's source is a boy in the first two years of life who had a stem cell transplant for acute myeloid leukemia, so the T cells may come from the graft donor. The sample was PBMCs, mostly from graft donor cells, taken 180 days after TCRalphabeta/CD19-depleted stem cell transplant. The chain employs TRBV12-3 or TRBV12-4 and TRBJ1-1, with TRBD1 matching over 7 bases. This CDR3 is CASSSPWTGWATEAFF. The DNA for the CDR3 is TGTGCCAGCAGTTCCCCCTGGACAGGTTGGGCCACTGAAGCTTTCTTT.